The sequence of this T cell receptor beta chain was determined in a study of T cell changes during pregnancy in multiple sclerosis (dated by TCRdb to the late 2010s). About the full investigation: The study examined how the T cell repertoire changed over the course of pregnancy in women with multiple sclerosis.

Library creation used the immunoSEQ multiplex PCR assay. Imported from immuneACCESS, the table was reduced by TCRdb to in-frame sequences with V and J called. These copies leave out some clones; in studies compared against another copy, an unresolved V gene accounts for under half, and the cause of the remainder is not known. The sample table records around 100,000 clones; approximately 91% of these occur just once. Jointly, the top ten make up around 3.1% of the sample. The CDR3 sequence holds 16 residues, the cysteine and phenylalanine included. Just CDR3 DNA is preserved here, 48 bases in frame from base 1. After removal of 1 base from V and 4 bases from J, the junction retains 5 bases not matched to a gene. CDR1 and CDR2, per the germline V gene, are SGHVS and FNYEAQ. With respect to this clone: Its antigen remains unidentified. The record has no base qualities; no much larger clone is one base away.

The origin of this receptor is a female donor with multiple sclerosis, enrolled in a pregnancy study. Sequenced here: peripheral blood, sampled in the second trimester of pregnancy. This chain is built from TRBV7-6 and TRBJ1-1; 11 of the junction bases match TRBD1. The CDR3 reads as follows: CASSLDGTGGSTEAFF. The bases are TGTGCCAGCAGCTTAGATGGGACAGGGGGGAGCACTGAAGCTTTCTTT.